This TCR beta chain was identified in a study of T cell responses to AZD1222 COVID-19 vaccine. Germline V gene lookup returns CDR1 LGHNA and CDR2 YNFKEQ. V was clipped by 4 bases and J by 1 base, with 11 bases between them. The CDR3 runs to 15 residues. Broader study findings: Only five to seven individuals given AZD1222 were seropositive at baseline. A mostly white British donor set with more females was recruited, and clonal diversity was possibly underestimated.

The table came from immunoSEQ multiplex PCR; TCRdb's copy has only in-frame clones and leaves some out. The sample holds 70,000 to 85,000 clones, about 84% seen once. Remarks on this clone: Antigen: not known.

The chain combines TRBV4-2 with TRBJ2-1; D is uncertain. The starting material was peripheral blood, obtained on day 0 of AZD1222 vaccination. The sequence was obtained from an adult in good health. CDR3 sequence (DNA): TGTGCCAGCAGCCCCACTACAGAATCCTACAATGAGCAGTTCTTC. Its translation: CASSPTTESYNEQFF.